These 32 T cell receptor beta chains originate from one sample sequenced in a study of identical twins. MiXCR, run by TCRdb on the 5' RACE reads, gives a single entry per CDR3 protein. Of some 730,000 distinct CDR3 sequences listed, about 18% were seen once; the top ten hold under 15%. These data are also associated with another study on T cells expressing NK-cell markers.

The specimen was PBMCs. These receptors all stem from a woman between 18 and 30 years old in good health.

The V and J genes are TRBV6-5 and TRBJ1-2; 7 bases are shared with TRBD1. The junction had 9 bases not matched to a gene; V was cut back by 4 bases and J by 7 bases. The CDR3 covers 14 residues. The V gene's germline CDR1 is MNHEY and CDR2 SVGAGI. CDR3 in amino acids: CASSLRTGEAGYTF. CDR3 in DNA: TGTGCCAGCAGTTTACGGACAGGAGAGGCTGGCTACACCTTC.

V is TRBV4-3 and J is TRBJ2-1; 7 bases are a match to TRBD1. This CDR3 comprises 17 residues. Trimming removed 2 bases from V and 8 bases from J; junction bases left unmatched: 15. The germline V gene encodes CDR1 LGHNA and CDR2 YSLEER. The CDR3 DNA reads TGCGCCAGCAGCCAAACGACAGGGAAGGGGCGGAGGTATGAGCAGTTCTTC. Translation: CASSQTTGKGRRYEQFF.

The CDR3 DNA reads TGTGCCAGCAGTTGGGGCGAGAGGGGGCAGTATTTT. Residues: CASSWGERGQYF. This sequence joins TRBV12-3 or TRBV12-4 and TRBJ2-3, with D perhaps TRBD1 or TRBD2 (5 bases each). Trimming cost V 4 bases and J 11 bases, with 13 bases left between them. The CDR3 sequence is 12 residues long.

The genes are TRBV20-1 and TRBJ2-3; 7 bases are a match to TRBD2. V gave up 2 bases and J gave up 0 bases; unmatched junction bases: 2. The CDR3 has 14 amino acids. Germline CDR1 is DFQATT and CDR2 is SNEGSKA (reference sequence). The CDR3 nucleotides are TGCAGTGCTAGACCAGCGGGGAGCACAGATACGCAGTATTTT. It specifies CSARPAGSTDTQYF.

This clonotype was counted between two and nine times. The chain carries TRBV7-9 and TRBJ2-1; 8 nucleotides align to TRBD2. CDR3 size: 14 residues. V lost 6 bases and J lost 8; bases outside the gene matches: 9. Germline CDR1 reads SEHNR; CDR2 reads FQNEAQ (reference sequence). The CDR3 loop reads CASSYRGLVDEQFF. CDR3 bases: TGTGCCAGCAGTTATCGGGGACTAGTAGATGAGCAGTTCTTC.

The rearrangement links TRBV3-1 to TRBJ2-4, with D possibly matching TRBD2 (6 bases). The length of the CDR3 is 15 residues. CDR1 LGHDT and CDR2 YNNKEL come from the germline V gene (reference sequence). Trimming removed 2 bases at V and 1 base at J, with 9 bases between. CDR3 sequence: CASSQTAGAKNIQYF. The CDR3 nucleotides are TGTGCCAGCAGCCAAACGGCGGGGGCCAAAAACATTCAGTACTTC.

The CDR3 DNA reads as TGTGCCAGCAGCAAGGGGGGCGGGGGGCTTTACGAGCAGTACTTC. Protein sequence: CASSKGGGGLYEQYF. The chain recombines TRBV7-2 with TRBJ2-7; 8 positions agree with TRBD2. The CDR3 covers 15 residues. J was trimmed by 4 bases and V by 5 bases; bases with no gene match: 10. Germline V gene lookup returns CDR1 SGHTA and CDR2 FQGNSA.

This chain links TRBV7-3 with TRBJ1-1, with 11 bases lining up with TRBD1. The germline CDR1 and CDR2 sequences are SGHTA and FQGTGA. After removal of 4 bases from V and 6 bases from J, the junction contained 4 bases not matched to a gene. The CDR3 spans 14 residues. The CDR3, as DNA: TGTGCCAGCAGCTCGGGACAGGGGGTCCCTGAAGCTTTCTTT. It encodes CASSSGQGVPEAFF. Full variable domain (outside the CDR3, taken from reference TRBV7-3 and TRBJ1-1): GAGVSQTPSNKVTEKGKYVELRCDPISGHTALYWYRQSLGQGPEFLIYFQGTGAADDSGLPNDRFFAVRPEGSVSTLKIQRTERGDSAVYLCASSSGQGVPEAFFGQGTRLTVV.

There are a few counts of this clonotype. V is TRBV7-2 and J is TRBJ2-7, with 7 bases identical to TRBD1. Trimming at V came to 5 bases and at J to 3 bases, leaving 16 bases not matched to a gene. The CDR3 length is 17 residues. Germline-derived CDR1 and CDR2 are SGHTA and FQGNSA. This CDR3 is CASSRTRARQGHYEQYF. CDR3 nucleotides: TGTGCCAGCAGCCGCACAAGAGCCAGACAGGGCCACTACGAGCAGTACTTC.

This clonotype was recorded a few times. The genes are TRBV12-3 or TRBV12-4 and TRBJ2-3; D perhaps matches TRBD1 (6 bases). The V end was cut by 5 bases, the J end by 5 bases, with 20 bases between. There are 16 residues in the CDR3. CDR3 region: CASSPLGQFRRDTQYF. The CDR3 DNA reads as TGTGCCAGCAGTCCTCTCGGACAGTTCAGAAGAGATACGCAGTATTTT.

The CDR3 DNA reads as TGTGCCAGCGGGGACAGCTTGTTAGACTATGGCTACACCTTC. Protein sequence: CASGDSLLDYGYTF. The genes are TRBV6-1 and TRBJ1-2; 7 nucleotides align to TRBD1. This CDR3 contains 14 residues. J was trimmed by 3 bases and V by 8 bases; bases with no gene match: 9. The V gene's germline CDR1 is MNHNS and CDR2 SASEGT.

The gene calls are TRBV13 and TRBJ2-7; D gene uncertain. Germline loops: CDR1 PRHDT, CDR2 FYEKMQ (reference sequence). V was pared by 3 bases and J by 9 bases, with 15 bases between. The CDR3 runs 13 residues. CDR3: CASSFEGSPGQYF. Here the CDR3 DNA reads TGTGCCAGCAGCTTCGAAGGGTCTCCCGGGCAGTACTTC.

CDR3 in DNA: TGTGCCACCAGCGAAACTAATATGAACACTGAAGCTTTCTTT. Encoded protein: CATSETNMNTEAFF. V and J are TRBV15 and TRBJ1-1; D gene unclear. The V gene lost 5 bases and the J gene lost 0 bases, with 10 bases spanning the gap. The CDR3 runs to 14 residues. Germline V gives CDR1 LNHNV, CDR2 YYDKDF (reference sequence).

The V call is TRBV12-3 or TRBV12-4, the J call TRBJ2-1, with 8 bases that match TRBD2. The V gene end was trimmed by 2 bases and the J gene end by 8 bases; junction bases not matched to a gene: 17. The CDR3 runs 18 residues. Written as DNA, the CDR3 is TGTGCCAGCAGTTTATTCCCAGCGGGAGACGCGTACAAGCATGAGCAGTTCTTC. This translates into CASSLFPAGDAYKHEQFF.

This clonotype was counted only a few times. This chain connects TRBV10-3 to TRBJ1-6, with TRBD1 as a possible D gene (6 bases). The length of the CDR3 is 13 residues. Germline CDR1 is ENHRY and CDR2 is SYGVKD. Trimming shortened V by 10 bases and J by 4 bases, and 11 bases separated the two germline ends. As DNA, the CDR3 is TGTGCCAGCCGGACAGAGTATAATTCACCCCTCCACTTT. Translation gives CASRTEYNSPLHF.

This clonotype was counted a few times. The chain uses TRBV29-1 and TRBJ1-2; the D is unclear. Germline V gene lookup returns CDR1 SQVTM and CDR2 ANQGSEA. This CDR3 is 10 amino acids long. V gave up 5 bases and J gave up 8 bases, with 9 bases separating them. The CDR3 loop reads CSVPGRGYTF. CDR3 coding DNA: TGCAGCGTTCCGGGAAGAGGCTACACCTTC.

The V gene is TRBV12-5, the J gene TRBJ2-3; 9 positions agree with TRBD2. The CDR3 loop spans 17 amino acids. Germline V gene sequence: CDR1 LGHNT, CDR2 FRNRAP. V lost 5 bases and J lost 5; bases outside the gene matches: 14. The CDR3 DNA reads TGTGCTAGTGGTCTACCGGGCGGGGGGGCCGAGGGAGATACGCAGTATTTT. Translated: CASGLPGGGAEGDTQYF.

This chain uses TRBV9 with TRBJ2-2; 12 positions match TRBD2. The V gene end was trimmed by 4 bases and the J gene end by 5 bases; junction bases not matched to a gene: 6. This CDR3 has 16 amino acids. Germline CDR1 is SGDLS and CDR2 is YYNGEE. The CDR3 spells CASSLGGLAGTGELFF. The CDR3 nucleotides are TGTGCCAGCAGCCTAGGTGGACTAGCGGGGACCGGGGAGCTGTTTTTT. Full variable domain (remainder filled in from reference TRBV9 and TRBJ2-2): DSGVTQTPKHLITATGQRVTLRCSPRSGDLSVYWYQQSLDQGLQFLIQYYNGEERAKGNILERFSAQQFPDLHSELNLSSLELGDSALYFCASSLGGLAGTGELFFGEGSRLTVL.

This clonotype has only a few counts. The V call is TRBV2, the J call TRBJ2-1; D remains ambiguous. CDR1 is SNHLY and CDR2 is FYNNEI in the germline V gene. The CDR3 loop spans 16 amino acids. The V gene lost 6 bases and the J gene lost 0 bases, with 15 bases spanning the gap. The CDR3 region is CASSQSGPSSYNEQFF. CDR3 in DNA: TGTGCCAGCAGCCAGTCCGGGCCTAGCTCCTACAATGAGCAGTTCTTC.

The J gene is TRBJ2-2, the V gene TRBV12-3 or TRBV12-4, with D unresolved. This CDR3 is 16 amino acids long. Trimming took off 5 bases at V and 5 bases at J, with 18 bases between the two ends. The CDR3 loop reads CASSQTVMWRTGELFF. In DNA form, the CDR3 reads TGTGCCAGCAGTCAGACGGTCATGTGGCGGACCGGGGAGCTGTTTTTT.

V is TRBV5-1 and J is TRBJ2-2; the match to TRBD1 covers 10 bases. The CDR3 totals 17 residues. The junction had 10 bases not matched to a gene; V was cut back by 4 bases and J by 4 bases. The V gene's germline CDR1 is SGHRS and CDR2 YFSETQ. Here the CDR3 reads CASSNDDRGPGTGELFF. The CDR3 bases are TGCGCCAGCAGCAACGACGACAGGGGGCCAGGCACCGGGGAGCTGTTTTTT. The full variable domain, with the rest looked up from reference TRBV5-1 and TRBJ2-2, is KAGVTQTPRYLIKTRGQQVTLSCSPISGHRSVSWYQQTPGQGLQFLFEYFSETQRNKGNFPGRFSGRQFSNSRSEMNVSTLELGDSALYLCASSNDDRGPGTGELFFGEGSRLTVL.

This clonotype was observed a few times. This sequence joins TRBV11-2 and TRBJ2-3; 11 positions agree with TRBD2. Germline V CDR1 and CDR2: SGHAT, FQNNGV. The CDR3 spans 19 residues. After removal of 1 base from V and 5 bases from J, the junction contained 14 bases not matched to a gene. CDR3 in amino acids: CASSLGHGVSGGARDTQYF. The DNA of the CDR3 is TGTGCCAGCAGCTTAGGTCATGGTGTTAGCGGGGGGGCGAGAGATACGCAGTATTTT.

This clonotype turned up a few times. The chain combines TRBV5-1 with TRBJ2-2, with TRBD2 matching 11 bases. Germline lookup yields CDR1 SGHRS and CDR2 YFSETQ. This CDR3 contains 17 residues. V shed 2 bases, J shed 0 bases, and the junction held 3 bases outside the gene matches. CDR3 in amino acids: CASSFLTSGANTGELFF. As DNA, the CDR3 is TGCGCCAGCAGCTTTTTGACTAGCGGGGCGAACACCGGGGAGCTGTTTTTT.

The chain is built from TRBV4-3 and TRBJ2-3; D remains unclear. The germline V gene has CDR1 LGHNA and CDR2 YSLEER. The CDR3 is 17 residues long. Between the trimmed V and J ends, which lost 0 bases and 4 bases, there was a span of 17 bases. CDR3 DNA: TGCGCCAGCAGCCAAGAACTGAAGGGTGGGGTGGCAGATACGCAGTATTTT. It translates to CASSQELKGGVADTQYF.

The V gene is TRBV6-1, the J gene TRBJ2-1, with D perhaps being TRBD1 or TRBD2 (5 bases each). The CDR3 has 13 residues. Germline lookup yields CDR1 MNHNS and CDR2 SASEGT. V lost 6 bases to trimming and J lost 7 bases, with 13 bases between them. CDR3 sequence reads: CASSIVWGNEQFF. DNA for the CDR3: TGTGCCAGCAGCATCGTGTGGGGGAATGAGCAGTTCTTC.

The chain links TRBV6-2 or TRBV6-3 to TRBJ2-7; D tentatively reads TRBD1 or TRBD2 (5 bases each). The CDR3 covers 15 residues. With 5 bases removed from V and 0 bases from J, the gap between germline ends came to 14 bases. The germline V gene encodes CDR1 MNHEY and CDR2 SVGEGT. CDR3 loop: CASSDGTVSSYEQYF. The CDR3 DNA is TGTGCCAGCAGTGACGGGACGGTCAGCTCCTACGAGCAGTACTTC.

This clonotype has only a few counts. Sequence at one end of the junction differs from germline and may be a read error. V and J are TRBV12-3 or TRBV12-4 and TRBJ2-6; D may be TRBD1 or TRBD2 (6 bases each). The CDR3 contains 15 residues. The CDR3 DNA reads as TGTGCCAGCAGTTTAGGGACTTGGGGGGCAAACGTCCTGACTTTC. Its protein is CASSLGTWGANVLTF.

This clonotype was seen more than once but under ten times. V is TRBV20-1 and J is TRBJ2-2; D not certain. The CDR3 consists of 15 residues. Per germline, CDR1 DFQATT and CDR2 SNEGSKA (reference sequence). Trimming stripped 3 bases from V and 8 bases from J, with 19 bases between. CDR3 region: CSARVPGSPVGELFF. CDR3 sequence (DNA): TGCAGTGCTAGGGTCCCCGGATCCCCAGTAGGGGAGCTGTTTTTT.

This clonotype was detected only a few times. The chain recombines TRBV20-1 with TRBJ2-7, with TRBD2 matching 14 bases. Germline V gene sequence: CDR1 DFQATT, CDR2 SNEGSKA (reference sequence). After removal of 1 base from V and 6 bases from J, the junction contained 8 bases not matched to a gene. The CDR3 length is 16 residues. CDR3: CSARVSGTSGRGEQYF. The CDR3 coding sequence is TGCAGTGCTAGAGTATCCGGGACTAGCGGGAGAGGCGAGCAGTACTTC.

CDR3 bases: TGTGCCAGCAGCCCGCAGCGGGAGGGGGAGACCCAGTACTTC. Translation: CASSPQREGETQYF. The chain links TRBV11-2 to TRBJ2-5; 10 bases match TRBD2. The CDR3 extends over 14 amino acids. J was trimmed by 5 bases and V by 5 bases; bases with no gene match: 5. In germline, CDR1 is SGHAT, CDR2 FQNNGV.

The chain has TRBV7-2 and TRBJ2-7; either TRBD1 or TRBD2 may supply D (5 bases each). This CDR3 has 16 amino acids. Germline values: CDR1 SGHTA, CDR2 FQGNSA. Trimming shortened V by 2 bases and J by 4 bases, and 18 bases separated the two germline ends. CDR3 sequence (DNA): TGTGCCAGCAGCTTATCTCCCGGGGCGATGAGATACGAGCAGTACTTC. Amino acids: CASSLSPGAMRYEQYF.

A few counts support this clonotype. The chain couples TRBV12-3 or TRBV12-4 to TRBJ2-3; possible D gene TRBD2, 5 bases. The V and J ends lost 7 bases and 2 bases respectively, with 13 bases between them. This CDR3 contains 14 residues. The CDR3, as DNA: TGTGCCAGCACCGTCGGGGTGACCACAGATACGCAGTATTTT. Its protein is CASTVGVTTDTQYF.